The source of this T cell receptor beta chain is a study of blood T cell repertoires in COVID-19. Seattle patients were enrolled during active infection and followed longitudinally. In the authors' methods: The authors estimated nucleated cell counts from reference gene primer amplification. The table came from immunoSEQ multiplex PCR; TCRdb's copy has only in-frame clones and leaves some out. V and J calls and clone size come straight from that table; D and trimming were deduced from the DNA. The table lists about 220,000 clones, around 87% of them singletons. The germline gives CDR1 SGHVS, CDR2 FQNEAQ. This CDR3 is 14 amino acids long. Germline trimming cut 2 bases from V and 8 bases from J; bases unmatched to any gene: 7.

This clonotype was obtained from a woman aged 50 to 65 with COVID-19, enrolled during active disease. The chain recombines TRBV7-8 with TRBJ1-2; TRBD1 aligns across 8 bases. The sample taken for sequencing was peripheral blood. CDR3 sequence: CASSLQDRGGGYTF. As DNA, the CDR3 is TGTGCCAGCAGCTTACAAGACAGGGGAGGAGGCTACACCTTC.